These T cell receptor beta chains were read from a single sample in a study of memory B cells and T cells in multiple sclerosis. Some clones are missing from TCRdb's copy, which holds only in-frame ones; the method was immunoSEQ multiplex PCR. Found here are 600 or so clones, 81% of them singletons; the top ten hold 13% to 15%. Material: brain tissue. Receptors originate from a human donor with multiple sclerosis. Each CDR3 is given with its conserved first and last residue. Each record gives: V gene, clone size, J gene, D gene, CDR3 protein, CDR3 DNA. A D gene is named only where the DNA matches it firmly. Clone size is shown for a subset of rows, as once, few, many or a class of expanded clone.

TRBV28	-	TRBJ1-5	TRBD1	CASSHGQVRDQPQHF	TGTGCCAGCAGCCATGGACAGGTCCGGGATCAGCCCCAGCATTTT
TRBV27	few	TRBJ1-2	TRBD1	CASSPQDRGLRDGYTF	TGTGCCAGCAGTCCCCAAGACAGGGGACTTCGAGATGGCTACACCTTC
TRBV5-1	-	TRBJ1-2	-	CASSSGFANYGYTF	TGCGCCAGCAGCTCAGGGTTTGCTAACTATGGCTACACCTTC
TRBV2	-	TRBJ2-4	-	CASLRGDVGMNIQYF	TGTGCCAGCCTCAGGGGCGATGTGGGTATGAACATTCAGTACTTC
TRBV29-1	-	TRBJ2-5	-	CSVEGTPGTQYF	TGCAGCGTTGAAGGGACCCCCGGGACCCAGTACTTC
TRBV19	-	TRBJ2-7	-	CASSIEHVSYEQYF	TGTGCCAGTAGTATAGAGCACGTCTCCTACGAGCAGTACTTC
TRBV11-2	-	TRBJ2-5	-	CASSTQGQQETQYF	TGTGCCAGCAGCACGCAGGGACAACAAGAGACCCAGTACTTC
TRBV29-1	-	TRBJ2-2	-	CSGRETGNTGELFF	TGCAGCGGTCGAGAGACAGGGAACACCGGGGAGCTGTTTTTT
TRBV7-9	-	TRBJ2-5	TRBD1	CASSLGWAGGTETQYF	TGTGCCAGCAGCTTAGGGTGGGCAGGGGGCACGGAGACCCAGTACTTC
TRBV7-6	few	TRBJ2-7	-	CASSFAKQGGDHEQYF	TGTGCCAGCAGCTTCGCCAAACAGGGGGGGGACCACGAGCAGTACTTC
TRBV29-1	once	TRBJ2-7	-	CSVETADYEQYF	TGCAGCGTTGAGACCGCGGACTACGAGCAGTACTTC
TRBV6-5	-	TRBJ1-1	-	CASSYRVRGTEAFF	TGTGCCAGCAGTTACCGGGTAAGGGGCACTGAAGCTTTCTTT
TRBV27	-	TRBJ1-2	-	CASSLWGDNGYTF	TGTGCCAGCAGTTTATGGGGGGATAATGGCTACACCTTC